Sequencing of this TCR beta chain was carried out in a study of CD8+CD57+ T cells in acquired aplastic anemia. Study as a whole: Across the sorted CD4+ and CD8+ cells, DNA amounts averaged around 3.2 ug. For CD4+ cells, healthy donors had an average of about 9.9 million reads.

There are 15 residues in the CDR3. CDR1 is LGHNA, CDR2 YNFKEQ, per germline. Trimming stripped 0 bases from V and 3 bases from J, with 12 bases between. In this sample, this clonotype turned up many times. CDR3 and TCR beta VDJ profiling relied on a genomic DNA template. TCRdb processed the reads anew with MiXCR; each CDR3 protein has one entry. The sample includes roughly 190,000 distinct CDR3 sequences, less than 70% seen only once; the top ten take about 16%. The sequenced sample consisted of sorted CD4+, CD8+, or CD8+CD57+ T cells (not recorded which) from PBMCs. The sequence was collected from a human donor in good health, serving as a control. J is TRBJ2-7 and V is TRBV4-2; no reliable D call. DNA for the CDR3: TGTGCCAGCAGCCAAGATCGTCAGGTTTTCTACGAGCAGTACTTC. This codes for CASSQDRQVFYEQYF.